This section outlines one TCR beta chain sequence together with its context. No antigen is known for it. Per-nucleotide qualities are absent, and no much larger clonotype sits a single base away. The library was produced with the immunoSEQ multiplex PCR assay. For most patients, high-throughput TCR-beta CDR3 sequencing of genomic DNA was performed by Adaptive Biotechnologies. Regarding the original processing steps: Adaptive's ImmunoSEQ software supplied the TCR sequencing data for more than 15 patients, while MiXCR and VDJtools were used to process three other patients. CDR3 nucleotide sequences shared by donor and recipient were removed because the origin of these sequences could not be assigned. Alloreactive clones required at least 2-fold expansion over unstimulated cells and minimum CFSE-low frequency of 0.002% (template counts) or 0.001% (read counts). Clones detected in sequenced pre-transplant spleen, lymph node, or MLR CFSE-low populations of the donor or recipient were defined as mappable. The cumulative frequency of alloreactive clones was calculated as a percentage of all sequences, weighted by copy number. TCRdb holds this immuneACCESS table with in-frame rearrangements only. Some clones are missing; in checked studies, unresolved V genes explain under half, and the rest has no known cause. Clone size and the V and J calls come from that table; the DNA yielded D and trimming. The sample contains approximately 9,000 clones, 85% to 95% of them found a single time. The ten largest clones add up to approximately 1.5% of the sample.

These data belong to a study of graft-versus-host responses after intestinal transplantation (dated by TCRdb to about 2021). For the wider study: The transplants that recipients received were multivisceral, liver-intestinal, or isolated intestinal. A cohort of more than 20 intestinal transplant recipients, including one retransplant, was enrolled, and a few patients lacking pretransplant specimens were excluded. Alloreactive clones were identified by sequencing pre-transplant mixed lymphocyte reaction products and comparing these products with unstimulated pre-transplant donor and recipient T cells. Every recipient was given anti-thymocyte globulin induction, followed by around three years of maintenance tacrolimus and steroids. Graft-versus-host and host-versus-graft alloreactive T cell clones were tracked in the graft, circulation and bone marrow after intestinal transplantation using bulk TCR-beta CDR3 sequencing. Rather than going through the commercial service, samples from three later patients were sequenced in-house on an Illumina MiSeq and processed with MiXCR. Donor T cell macrochimerism was defined as a peak of at least 4% donor T cells among recipient peripheral blood mononuclear cells.

Broader findings and caveats from the paper: GvH clones turned up in recipient bone marrow, with some appearing earlier in ileal mucosa or blood, a pattern consistent with an intestinal mucosal origin. In the allografts of patients with donor T cell macrochimerism, GvH to HvG T cell clonal ratios were high. Peak levels of circulating GvH clones were associated with declines in HvG clones early after transplant. The conclusions were limited by the relatively low number and heterogeneity of the intestinal transplant patients.

Blood samples were collected up to 4 times in the first month after transplant and then at least monthly when available. The sequences come from PBMCs, collected around 31 days after intestinal transplant. The source is a human patient who received an intestinal transplant, so some T cells may come from the graft donor.

CDR3 region: CASSQRGGNTEAFF. The DNA sequence follows: TGTGCCAGCAGTCAAAGGGGGGGGAACACTGAAGCTTTCTTT. This receptor chain uses TRBV27 and TRBJ1-1, and the D gene may be TRBD1, 6 bases matching. From the cysteine up to the phenylalanine, the CDR3 has a length of 14 residues. Of all the DNA, just the CDR3 is kept, 42 bases in frame from base 1. CDR1 MNHEY and CDR2 SMNVEV were looked up in the germline V gene (reference sequence). Between the V and J ends, shortened by 5 bases and 1 base respectively, the junction contains 11 bases.